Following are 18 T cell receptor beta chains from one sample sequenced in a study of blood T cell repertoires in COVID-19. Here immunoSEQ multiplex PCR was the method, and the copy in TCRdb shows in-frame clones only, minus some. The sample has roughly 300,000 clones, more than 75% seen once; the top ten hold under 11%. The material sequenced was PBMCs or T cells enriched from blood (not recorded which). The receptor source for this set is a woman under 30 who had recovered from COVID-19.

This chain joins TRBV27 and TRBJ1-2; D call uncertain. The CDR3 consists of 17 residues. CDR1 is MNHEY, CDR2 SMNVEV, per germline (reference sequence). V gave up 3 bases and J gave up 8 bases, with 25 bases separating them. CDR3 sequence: CASSLMFEASRSGGYTF. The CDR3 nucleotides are TGTGCCAGCAGTTTGATGTTCGAGGCCTCCCGCTCGGGGGGCTACACCTTC.

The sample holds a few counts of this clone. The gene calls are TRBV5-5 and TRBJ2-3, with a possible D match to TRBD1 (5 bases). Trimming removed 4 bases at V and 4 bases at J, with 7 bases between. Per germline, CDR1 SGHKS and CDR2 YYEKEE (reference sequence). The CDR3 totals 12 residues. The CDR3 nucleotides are TGTGCCAGCAGCCGACAGTCAGATACGCAGTATTTT. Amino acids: CASSRQSDTQYF.

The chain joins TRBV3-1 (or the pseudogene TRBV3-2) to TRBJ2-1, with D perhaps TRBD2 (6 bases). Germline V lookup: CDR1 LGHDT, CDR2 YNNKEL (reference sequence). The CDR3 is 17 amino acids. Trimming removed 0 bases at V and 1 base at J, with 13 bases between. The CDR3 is CASSQDLEGLSYNEQFF. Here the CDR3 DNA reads TGTGCCAGCAGCCAAGATCTGGAGGGATTATCCTACAATGAGCAGTTCTTC.

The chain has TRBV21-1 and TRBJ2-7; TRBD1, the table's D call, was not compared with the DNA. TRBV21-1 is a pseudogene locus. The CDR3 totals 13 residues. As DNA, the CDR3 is TGTGCCAGCAGCAATCAAGGGGGTTACGAGCAGTACTTC. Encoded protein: CASSNQGGYEQYF.

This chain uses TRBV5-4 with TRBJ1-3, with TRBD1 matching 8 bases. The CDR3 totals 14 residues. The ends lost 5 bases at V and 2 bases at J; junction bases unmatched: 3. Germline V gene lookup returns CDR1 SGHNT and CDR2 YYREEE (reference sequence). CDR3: CASRAGQAGNTIYF. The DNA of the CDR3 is TGTGCCAGCAGGGCGGGACAGGCTGGAAACACCATATATTTT.

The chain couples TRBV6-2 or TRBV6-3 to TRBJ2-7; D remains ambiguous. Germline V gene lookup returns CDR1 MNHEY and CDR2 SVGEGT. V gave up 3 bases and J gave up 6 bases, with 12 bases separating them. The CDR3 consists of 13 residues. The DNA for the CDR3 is TGTGCCAGCAGTTATTTTGTCGCCGGCGAGCAGTACTTC. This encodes CASSYFVAGEQYF.

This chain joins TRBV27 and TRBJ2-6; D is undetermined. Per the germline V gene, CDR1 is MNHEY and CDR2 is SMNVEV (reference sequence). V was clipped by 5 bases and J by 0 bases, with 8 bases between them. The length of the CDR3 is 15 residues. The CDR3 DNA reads TGTGCCAGCAGTCTGAGTAACTCTGGGGCCAACGTCCTGACTTTC. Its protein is CASSLSNSGANVLTF.

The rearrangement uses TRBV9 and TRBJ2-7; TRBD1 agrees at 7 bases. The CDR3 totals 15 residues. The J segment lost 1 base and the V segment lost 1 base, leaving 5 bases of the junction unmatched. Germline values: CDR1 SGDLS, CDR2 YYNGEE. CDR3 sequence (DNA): TGTGCCAGCAGCGTATCCGGGACAGAGTCCTACGAGCAGTACTTC. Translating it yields CASSVSGTESYEQYF.

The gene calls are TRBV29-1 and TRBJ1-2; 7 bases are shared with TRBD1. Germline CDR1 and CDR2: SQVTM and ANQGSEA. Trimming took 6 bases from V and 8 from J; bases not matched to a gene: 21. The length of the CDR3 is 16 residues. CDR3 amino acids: CSVPPGAGGNYRGYTF. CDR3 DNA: TGCAGCGTCCCTCCTGGGGCAGGGGGAAACTATCGCGGCTACACCTTC. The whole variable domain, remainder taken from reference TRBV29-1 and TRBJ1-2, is SAVISQKPSRDICQRGTSLTIQCQVDSQVTMMFWYRQQPGQSLTLIATANQGSEATYESGFVIDKFPISRPNLTFSTLTVSNMSPEDSSIYLCSVPPGAGGNYRGYTFGSGTRLTVV.

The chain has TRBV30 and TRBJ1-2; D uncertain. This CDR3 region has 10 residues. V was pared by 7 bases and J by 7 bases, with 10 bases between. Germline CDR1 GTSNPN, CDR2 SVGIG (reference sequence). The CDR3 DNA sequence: TGTGCCTCTATTAGCGCTGGCTACACCTTC. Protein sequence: CASISAGYTF.

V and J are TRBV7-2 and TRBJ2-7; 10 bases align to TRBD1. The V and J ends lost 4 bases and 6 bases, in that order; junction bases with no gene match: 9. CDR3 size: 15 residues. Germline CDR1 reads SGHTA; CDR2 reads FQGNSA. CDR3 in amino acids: CASSSTGTGVREQYF. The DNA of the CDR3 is TGTGCCAGCAGCTCGACCGGGACAGGGGTCCGCGAGCAGTACTTC.

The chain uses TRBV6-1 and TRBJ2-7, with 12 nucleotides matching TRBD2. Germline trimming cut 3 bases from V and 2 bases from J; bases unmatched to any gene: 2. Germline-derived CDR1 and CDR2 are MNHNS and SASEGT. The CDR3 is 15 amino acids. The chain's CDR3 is CASSDTSGGPYEQYF. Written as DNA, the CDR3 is TGTGCCAGCAGTGATACTAGCGGGGGGCCCTACGAGCAGTACTTC.

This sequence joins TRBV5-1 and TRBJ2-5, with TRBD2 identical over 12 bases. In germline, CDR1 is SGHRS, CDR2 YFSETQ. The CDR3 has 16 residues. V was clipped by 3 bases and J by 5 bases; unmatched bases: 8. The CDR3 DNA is TGCGCCAGCAGCTACCAGACTAGCGGGAGCACCGAGACCCAGTACTTC. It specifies CASSYQTSGSTETQYF.

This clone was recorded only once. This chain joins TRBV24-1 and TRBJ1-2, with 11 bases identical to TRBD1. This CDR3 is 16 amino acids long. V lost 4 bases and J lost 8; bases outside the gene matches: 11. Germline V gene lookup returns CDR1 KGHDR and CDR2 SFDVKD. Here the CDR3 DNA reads TGTGCCACCAGTGAGACCGGGACAGGGGGGTCTAGAGGCTACACCTTC. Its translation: CATSETGTGGSRGYTF.

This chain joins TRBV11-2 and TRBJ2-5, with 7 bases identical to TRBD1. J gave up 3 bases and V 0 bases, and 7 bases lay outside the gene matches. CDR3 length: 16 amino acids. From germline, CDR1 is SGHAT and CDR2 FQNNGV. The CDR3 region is CASSLDATGIEETQYF. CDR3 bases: TGTGCCAGCAGCTTAGATGCGACAGGGATAGAAGAGACCCAGTACTTC. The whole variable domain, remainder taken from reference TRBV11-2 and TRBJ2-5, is EAGVAQSPRYKIIEKRQSVAFWCNPISGHATLYWYQQILGQGPKLLIQFQNNGVVDDSQLPKDRFSAERLKGVDSTLKIQPAKLEDSAVYLCASSLDATGIEETQYFGPGTRLLVL.

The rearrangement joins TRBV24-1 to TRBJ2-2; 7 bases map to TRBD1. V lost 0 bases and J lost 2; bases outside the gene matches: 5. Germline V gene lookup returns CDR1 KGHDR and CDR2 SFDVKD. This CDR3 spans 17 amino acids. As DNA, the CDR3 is TGTGCCACCAGTGATTTGCCGGGACAGATAAACACCGGGGAGCTGTTTTTT. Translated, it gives CATSDLPGQINTGELFF.

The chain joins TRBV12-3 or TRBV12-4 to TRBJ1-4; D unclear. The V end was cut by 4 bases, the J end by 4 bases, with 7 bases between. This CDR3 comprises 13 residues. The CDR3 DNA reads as TGTGCCAGCAGTTCCGACATTAATGAAAAACTGTTTTTT. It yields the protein CASSSDINEKLFF.

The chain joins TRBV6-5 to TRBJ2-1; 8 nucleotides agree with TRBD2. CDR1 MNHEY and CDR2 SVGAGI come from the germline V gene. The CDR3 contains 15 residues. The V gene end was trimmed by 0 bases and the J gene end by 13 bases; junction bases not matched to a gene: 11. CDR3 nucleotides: TGTGCCAGCAGTTACTCGCCAGGACGGAGCGGGGGACAGTTCTTC. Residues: CASSYSPGRSGGQFF.